Included here is one T cell receptor beta chain sequence, with context. The antigen it recognizes is unknown. No base quality information exists; no much larger clone differs at one position. This sample was included in a study of PD-L1 blockade in urothelial cancer (dated by TCRdb to 2016 to 2017). At the level of the whole study: Therapy was started at some point between 2014 and 2016 for all patients, and atezolizumab 1,200 mg was administered intravenously every 3 weeks. About 90% of the 29 patients were males with bladder-origin urothelial cancer, and about 65% of the roughly 30 reported a prior smoking history. Patients had an ECOG performance status of 0 or 1 and had received between 0 and 3 prior chemotherapy regimens. Blood samples were analyzed 3 weeks after the start of treatment (second dose) and 6 weeks after the start of treatment. Blood samples yielded a median of roughly 140,000 T cells and more than 80,000 unique TCRs, with median clonality 0.080. Somatic, immune and clinical correlates of response to PD-L1 blockade with atezolizumab in urothelial cancer were the focus of an exploratory multi-omic analysis. Pretreatment tumor samples and matched peripheral blood, collected serially before and after atezolizumab treatment, underwent TCR sequencing. Durable clinical benefit was defined as progression-free survival longer than 6 months, and TCR features were also tested against progression-free and overall survival. In the same patients, pretreatment tumors underwent whole exome sequencing and RNA sequencing in addition to TCR sequencing. Durable clinical benefit was achieved by nine patients but not by the remaining 20. Some 30 patients had pretreatment blood TCR-seq, some 25 had at least one posttreatment blood collection, and some 25 had tumor TCR-seq. Study-wide conclusions, independent of this receptor: Improved progression-free and overall survival was found to be associated with pretreatment peripheral blood TCR clonality below the median. Because of the small sample size (n ≈ 31) and the many exploratory analyses performed, the results are intended to be regarded as hypothesis-generating. At 3 weeks after the start of treatment, tumor-associated TCR clones in peripheral blood had expanded more in patients with durable benefit (n ≈ 22, p = 0.022).

After removal of 0 bases from V and 11 bases from J, the junction retains 10 bases not matched to a gene. From the cysteine through the phenylalanine, the CDR3 covers 16 amino acids. The read is trimmed to its CDR3 DNA, 48 bases read in frame from base 1. CDR1 and CDR2, per the germline V gene, are MGHRA and YSYEKL. To estimate absolute template abundance from read counts, synthetic TCR analog templates were spiked into each PCR. TCRbeta CDR3 regions were amplified from genomic DNA with bias-controlled V and J gene primers using the immunoSEQ assay. Sequencing of rearranged TCRbeta segments was performed at approximately 20X coverage. The original methods were these. Clustering was used to correct sequencing errors, and CDR3s were annotated against IMGT to assign V, D and J genes. Out-of-frame and stop-codon sequences were excluded, and only productive TCRbeta rearrangements were used in downstream analyses. Clonality was computed as one minus Shannon entropy normalized by the log of the number of unique productive sequences. Fisher's exact test with Benjamini-Hochberg correction, using a cutoff of adjusted p below 0.01, was how clones that differed between time points or between blood and tumor were identified. The source is immuneACCESS, and TCRdb retained only in-frame sequences with V and J called. Part of the clones is not carried over; for the studies checked, unresolved V genes explain less than half of this, and the remainder is unexplained. The DNA gave D and trimming, while V, J and clone size come from that table. This sample lists tens of thousands of clones; 70% to 90% were detected once. 7.6% of the sample belongs to the ten largest clones.

The cohort comprised more than 25 patients with locally advanced or metastatic urothelial carcinoma treated at Memorial Sloan Kettering on a trial protocol. Peripheral blood mononuclear cells were collected pretreatment and during treatment, with between 1 and 8 total time points obtained per patient. The Qiagen DNeasy Blood extraction kit was used to purify genomic DNA from total PBMCs and tumor samples. PBMCs were collected pretreatment and during treatment, and were isolated and stored as previously described. Sequenced material: PBMCs, taken around atezolizumab (anti-PD-L1) treatment. The sequence is built from TRBV4-1 and TRBJ2-2, and 9 bases in between align with TRBD1. This TCR was sampled from a man in his sixties with urothelial cancer. The CDR3 region: CASSQERQGGLSELFF. The DNA sequence is TGCGCCAGCAGCCAAGAAAGACAGGGGGGCCTTTCCGAGCTGTTTTTT.